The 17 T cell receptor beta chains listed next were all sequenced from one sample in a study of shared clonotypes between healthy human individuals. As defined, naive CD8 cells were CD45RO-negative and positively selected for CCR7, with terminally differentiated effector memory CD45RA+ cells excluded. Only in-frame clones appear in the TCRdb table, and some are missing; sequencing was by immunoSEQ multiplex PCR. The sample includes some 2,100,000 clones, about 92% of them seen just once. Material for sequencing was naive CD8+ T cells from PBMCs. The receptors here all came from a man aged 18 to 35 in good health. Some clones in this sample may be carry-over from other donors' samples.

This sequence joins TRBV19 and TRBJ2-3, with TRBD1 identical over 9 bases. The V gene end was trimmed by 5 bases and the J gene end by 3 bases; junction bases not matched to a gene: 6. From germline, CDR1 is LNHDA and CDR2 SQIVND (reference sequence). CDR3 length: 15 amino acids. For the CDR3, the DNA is TGTGCCAGTAGTGTCCGGGACAGGGCGACAGATACGCAGTATTTT. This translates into CASSVRDRATDTQYF.

The CDR3: CASSQTGQGYRWDEQYF. Written as DNA, the CDR3 is TGTGCCAGCAGCCAGACGGGACAGGGATATCGTTGGGACGAGCAGTACTTC. The chain uses TRBV5-5 and TRBJ2-7, with 9 positions matching TRBD1. Trimming cost V 4 bases and J 5 bases; bases outside gene matches: 16. The germline V gene encodes CDR1 SGHKS and CDR2 YYEKEE (reference sequence). CDR3 length: 17 amino acids.

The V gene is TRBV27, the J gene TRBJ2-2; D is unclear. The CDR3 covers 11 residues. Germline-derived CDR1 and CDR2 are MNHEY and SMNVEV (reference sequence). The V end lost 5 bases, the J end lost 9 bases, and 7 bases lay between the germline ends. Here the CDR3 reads CASSAGRELFF. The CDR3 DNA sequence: TGTGCCAGCAGTGCTGGGAGGGAGCTGTTTTTT.

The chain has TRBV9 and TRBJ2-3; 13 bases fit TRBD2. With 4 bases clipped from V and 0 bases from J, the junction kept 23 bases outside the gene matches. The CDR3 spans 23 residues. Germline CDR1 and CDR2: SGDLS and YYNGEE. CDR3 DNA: TGTGCCAGCAGCACCCGCCACCAAGACTTGACTAGCGGGAGGCCAGTGAGCACAGATACGCAGTATTTT. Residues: CASSTRHQDLTSGRPVSTDTQYF.

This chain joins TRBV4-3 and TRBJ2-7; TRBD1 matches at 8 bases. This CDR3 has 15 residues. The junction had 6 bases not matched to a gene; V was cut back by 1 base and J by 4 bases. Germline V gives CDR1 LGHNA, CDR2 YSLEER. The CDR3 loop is CASSQGSYRGYEQYF. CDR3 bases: TGCGCCAGCAGCCAAGGATCTTACAGGGGGTACGAGCAGTACTTC.

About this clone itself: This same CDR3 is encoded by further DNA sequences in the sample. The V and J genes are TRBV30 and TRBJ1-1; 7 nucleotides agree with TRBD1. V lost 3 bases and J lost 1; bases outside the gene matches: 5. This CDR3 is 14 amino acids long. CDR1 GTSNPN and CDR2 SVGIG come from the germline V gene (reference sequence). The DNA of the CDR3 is TGTGCCTGGAGCCCTACAGGGGCGAACACTGAAGCTTTCTTT. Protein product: CAWSPTGANTEAFF.

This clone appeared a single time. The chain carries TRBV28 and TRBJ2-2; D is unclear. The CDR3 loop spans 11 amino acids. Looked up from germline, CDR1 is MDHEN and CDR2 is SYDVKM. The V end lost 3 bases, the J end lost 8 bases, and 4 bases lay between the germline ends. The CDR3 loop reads CASSFMGELFF. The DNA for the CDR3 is TGTGCCAGCAGTTTTATGGGGGAGCTGTTTTTT.

Here the CDR3 reads CASSPRGAGEQFF. The CDR3 DNA reads TGTGCCAGCAGCCCGCGGGGGGCCGGTGAGCAGTTCTTC. This rearrangement joins TRBV6-5 to TRBJ2-1; 8 nucleotides line up with TRBD2. Germline V gene lookup returns CDR1 MNHEY and CDR2 SVGAGI. V shed 6 bases, J shed 9 bases, and the junction held 7 bases outside the gene matches. The CDR3 is made up of 13 amino acids.

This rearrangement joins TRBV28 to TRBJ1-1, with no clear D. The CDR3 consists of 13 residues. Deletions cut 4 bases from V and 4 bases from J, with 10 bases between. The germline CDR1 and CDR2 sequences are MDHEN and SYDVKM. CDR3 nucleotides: TGTGCCAGCAGTTACTCCAGCCCCACTGAAGCTTTCTTT. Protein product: CASSYSSPTEAFF. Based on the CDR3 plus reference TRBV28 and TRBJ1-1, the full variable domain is DVKVTQSSRYLVKRTGEKVFLECVQDMDHENMFWYRQDPGLGLRLIYFSYDVKMKEKGDIPEGYSVSREKKERFSLILESASTNQTSMYLCASSYSSPTEAFFGQGTRLTVV.

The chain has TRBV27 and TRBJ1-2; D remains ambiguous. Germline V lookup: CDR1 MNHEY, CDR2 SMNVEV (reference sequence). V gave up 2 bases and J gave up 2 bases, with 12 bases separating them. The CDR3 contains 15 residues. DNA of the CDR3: TGTGCCAGCAGTTTAGGTGTAGGGCTCAACTATGGCTACACCTTC. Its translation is CASSLGVGLNYGYTF.

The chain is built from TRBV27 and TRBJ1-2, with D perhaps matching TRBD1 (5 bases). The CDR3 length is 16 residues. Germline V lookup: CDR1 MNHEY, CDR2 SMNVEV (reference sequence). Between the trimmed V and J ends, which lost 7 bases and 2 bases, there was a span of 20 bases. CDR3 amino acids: CASTPSAGDLNYGYTF. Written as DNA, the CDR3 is TGTGCCAGCACCCCCTCAGCGGGGGATCTGAACTATGGCTACACCTTC.

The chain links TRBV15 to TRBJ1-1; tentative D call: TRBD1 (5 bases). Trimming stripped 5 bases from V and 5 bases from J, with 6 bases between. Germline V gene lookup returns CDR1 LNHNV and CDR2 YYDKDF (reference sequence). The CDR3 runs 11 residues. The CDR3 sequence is CATSGGTEAFF. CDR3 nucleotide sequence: TGTGCCACCAGCGGGGGGACTGAAGCTTTCTTT. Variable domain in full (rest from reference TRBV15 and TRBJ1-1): DAMVIQNPRYQVTQFGKPVTLSCSQTLNHNVMYWYQQKSSQAPKLLFHYYDKDFNNEADTPDNFQSRRPNTSFCFLDIRSPGLGDTAMYLCATSGGTEAFFGQGTRLTVV.

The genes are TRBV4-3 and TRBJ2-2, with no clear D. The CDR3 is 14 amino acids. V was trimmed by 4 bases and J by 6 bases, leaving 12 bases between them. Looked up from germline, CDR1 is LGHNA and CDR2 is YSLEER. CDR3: CASSRLSRPGELFF. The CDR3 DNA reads TGCGCCAGCAGCCGCCTATCTCGACCCGGGGAGCTGTTTTTT.

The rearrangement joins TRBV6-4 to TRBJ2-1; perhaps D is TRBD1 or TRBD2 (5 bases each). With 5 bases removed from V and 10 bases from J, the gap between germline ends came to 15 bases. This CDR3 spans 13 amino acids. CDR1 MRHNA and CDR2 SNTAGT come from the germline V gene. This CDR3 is CASSMKKWGEQFF. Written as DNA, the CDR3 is TGTGCCAGCAGTATGAAGAAGTGGGGGGAGCAGTTCTTC.

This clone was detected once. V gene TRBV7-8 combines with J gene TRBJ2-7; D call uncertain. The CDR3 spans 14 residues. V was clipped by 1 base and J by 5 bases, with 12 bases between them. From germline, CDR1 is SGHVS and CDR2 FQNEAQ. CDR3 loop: CASSLGRAPNEQYF. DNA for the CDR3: TGTGCCAGCAGCTTAGGTAGGGCCCCCAACGAGCAGTACTTC.

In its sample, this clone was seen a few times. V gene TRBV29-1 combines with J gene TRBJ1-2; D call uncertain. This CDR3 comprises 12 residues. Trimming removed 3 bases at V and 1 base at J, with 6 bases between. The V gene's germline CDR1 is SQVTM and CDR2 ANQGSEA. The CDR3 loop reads CSVEGDNYGYTF. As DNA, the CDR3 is TGCAGCGTTGAGGGAGATAACTATGGCTACACCTTC.

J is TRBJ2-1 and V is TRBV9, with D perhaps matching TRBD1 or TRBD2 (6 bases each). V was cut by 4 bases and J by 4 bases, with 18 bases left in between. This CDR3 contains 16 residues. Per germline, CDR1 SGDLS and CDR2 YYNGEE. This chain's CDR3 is CASSNNLGGGYNEQFF. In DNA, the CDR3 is TGTGCCAGCAGCAATAACCTAGGAGGGGGGTACAATGAGCAGTTCTTC.